This T cell receptor (beta chain) was captured by sequencing in a study of cytomegalovirus exposure and HLA in healthy donors. Study-level background: The use of the same platform for the approximately 110 validation repertoires and the 600 to 800 first-cohort repertoires was reported by a later analysis. Overall study findings and caveats: TCR sequences were mostly rare, though some public TCRs occurred in many donors. 150 to 200 TCR beta chains were listed as cytomegalovirus-associated.

Produced via immunoSEQ multiplex PCR; TCRdb's table is partial and in-frame only. The repertoire holds roughly 120,000 clones, with around 88% as singletons. The donors were in the 120-subject validation cohort, distinct from the approximately 670-subject first cohort. This clone was seen a handful of times. The antigen is not known. Sequenced input: PBMCs. This receptor was taken from a man aged 18-30 years in good health and CMV-seronegative.

CDR3 in amino acids: CASSARMNTEAFF. The DNA for the CDR3 is TGTGCCAGCAGTGCCAGAATGAACACTGAAGCTTTCTTT. The chain couples TRBV6-1 to TRBJ1-1; D not resolved. This CDR3 has 13 residues. V shed 4 bases and J shed 0 bases, with 6 bases lying between them. CDR1 MNHNS and CDR2 SASEGT come from the germline V gene.